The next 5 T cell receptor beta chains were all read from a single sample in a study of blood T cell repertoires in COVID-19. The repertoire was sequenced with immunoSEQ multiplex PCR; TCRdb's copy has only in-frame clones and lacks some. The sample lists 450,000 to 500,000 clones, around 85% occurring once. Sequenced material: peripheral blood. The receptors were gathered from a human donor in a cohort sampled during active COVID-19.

The CDR3 loop is CASSLVGGRREQYF. The CDR3 DNA is TGTGCCAGCAGCTTGGTCGGGGGAAGGAGGGAGCAGTACTTC. V and J are TRBV5-4 and TRBJ2-7; maybe TRBD2 (6 bases). V lost 0 bases to trimming and J lost 7 bases, with 14 bases between them. The germline V gene has CDR1 SGHNT and CDR2 YYREEE (reference sequence). This CDR3 has 14 amino acids.

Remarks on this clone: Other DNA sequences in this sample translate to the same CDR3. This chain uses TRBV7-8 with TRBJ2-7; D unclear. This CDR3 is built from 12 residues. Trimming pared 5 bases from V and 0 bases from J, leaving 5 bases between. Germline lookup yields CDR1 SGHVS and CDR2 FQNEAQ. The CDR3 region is CASSRSSYEQYF. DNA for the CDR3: TGTGCCAGCAGCCGCAGCTCCTACGAGCAGTACTTC. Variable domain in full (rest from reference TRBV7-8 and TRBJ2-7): GAGVSQSPRYKVAKRGQDVALRCDPISGHVSLFWYQQALGQGPEFLTYFQNEAQLDKSGLPSDRFFAERPEGSVSTLKIQRTQQEDSAVYLCASSRSSYEQYFGPGTRLTVT.

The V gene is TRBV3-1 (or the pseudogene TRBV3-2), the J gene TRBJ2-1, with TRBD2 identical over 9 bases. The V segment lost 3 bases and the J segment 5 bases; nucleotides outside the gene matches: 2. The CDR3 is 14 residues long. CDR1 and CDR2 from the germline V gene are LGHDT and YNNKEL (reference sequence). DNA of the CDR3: TGTGCCAGCAGCCAGGCGGGAGGGGACAATGAGCAGTTCTTC. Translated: CASSQAGGDNEQFF.

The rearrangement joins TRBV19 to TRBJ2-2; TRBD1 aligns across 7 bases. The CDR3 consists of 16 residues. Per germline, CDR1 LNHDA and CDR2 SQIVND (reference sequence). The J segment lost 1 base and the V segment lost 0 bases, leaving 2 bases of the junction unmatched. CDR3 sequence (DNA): TGTGCCAGTAGTATAGATTGGACAGGGAACACCGGGGAGCTGTTTTTT. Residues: CASSIDWTGNTGELFF.

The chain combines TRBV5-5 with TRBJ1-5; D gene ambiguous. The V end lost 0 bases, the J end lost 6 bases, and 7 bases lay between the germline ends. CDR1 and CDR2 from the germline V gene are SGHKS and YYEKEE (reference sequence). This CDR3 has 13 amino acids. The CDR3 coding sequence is TGTGCCAGCAGCTTGGTGGAGTTTCAGCCCCAGCATTTT. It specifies CASSLVEFQPQHF. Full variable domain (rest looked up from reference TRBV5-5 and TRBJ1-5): DAGVTQSPTHLIKTRGQQVTLRCSPISGHKSVSWYQQVLGQGPQFIFQYYEKEERGRGNFPDRFSARQFPNYSSELNVNALLLGDSALYLCASSLVEFQPQHFGDGTRLSIL.